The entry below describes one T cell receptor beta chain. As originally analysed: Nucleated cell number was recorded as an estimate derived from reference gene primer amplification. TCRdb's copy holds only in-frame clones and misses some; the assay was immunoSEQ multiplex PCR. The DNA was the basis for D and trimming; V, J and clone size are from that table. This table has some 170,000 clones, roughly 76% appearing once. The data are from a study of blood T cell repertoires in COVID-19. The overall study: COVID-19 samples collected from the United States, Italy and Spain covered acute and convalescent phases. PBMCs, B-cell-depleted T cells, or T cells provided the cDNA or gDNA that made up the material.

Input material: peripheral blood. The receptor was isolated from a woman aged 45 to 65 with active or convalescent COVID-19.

This CDR3 is CAWSQVTNYGYTF. In DNA form, the CDR3 reads TGTGCCTGGAGTCAGGTCACTAACTATGGCTACACCTTC. The chain uses TRBV30 and TRBJ1-2; no firm D call. This CDR3 contains 13 residues. Germline V gene data show CDR1 as GTSNPN and CDR2 as SVGIG (reference sequence). Trimming removed 2 bases from V and 0 bases from J, with 7 bases in between. Full variable domain (outside the CDR3, taken from reference TRBV30 and TRBJ1-2): SQTIHQWPATLVQPVGSPLSLECTVEGTSNPNLYWYRQAAGRGLQLLFYSVGIGQISSEVPQNLSASRPQDRQFILSSKKLLLSDSGFYLCAWSQVTNYGYTFGSGTRLTVV.